These T cell receptor beta chains were read from a single sample in a study of graft-versus-host responses after intestinal transplantation. Antigens of these TCRs are unknown. The assay was immunoSEQ multiplex PCR, and TCRdb's table has in-frame clones only and misses some. Among 80,000 to 95,000 clones listed, roughly 90% were seen once. The starting material was unstimulated CD4+ T cells sorted from spleen or lymph node cells, obtained before transplant. These TCRs come from a human donor who was the organ donor for an intestinal transplant. The CDR3 runs from the conserved cysteine through the conserved F or W. The order of the fields is CDR3 DNA, CDR3 protein, clone size, J gene, V gene, D gene. The D gene is left open where the match is weak. Expanded clones get a size class; other rows say once, few or many, or leave the size out.

CDR3 DNA: TGTGCCAGCAGCCTCAAGCCGAACACTGAAGCTTTCTTT; CDR3 protein: CASSLKPNTEAFF; clone size: -; J gene: TRBJ1-1; V gene: TRBV9; D gene: -
CDR3 DNA: TGTGCCAGCAGATTCACAGGGGGCGAGCAGTACTTC; CDR3 protein: CASRFTGGEQYF; clone size: -; J gene: TRBJ2-7; V gene: TRBV5-4; D gene: TRBD1
CDR3 DNA: TGTGCCAGCCGATCGGGGGACAGGGATTTAGATACGCAGTATTTT; CDR3 protein: CASRSGDRDLDTQYF; clone size: -; J gene: TRBJ2-3; V gene: TRBV19; D gene: TRBD1
CDR3 DNA: TGTGCCAGCAGCCCAGCGCCGGGGCAGCCCCAGCATTTT; CDR3 protein: CASSPAPGQPQHF; clone size: -; J gene: TRBJ1-5; V gene: TRBV7-2; D gene: -
CDR3 DNA: TGTGCCAGCAGTTTATCGGCCGAGGGAAGCCCAGATACGCAGTATTTT; CDR3 protein: CASSLSAEGSPDTQYF; clone size: -; J gene: TRBJ2-3; V gene: TRBV27; D gene: -
CDR3 DNA: TGCGCCAGCCAGACTGGGACAATGGGCATTAAAAACACCGGGGAGCTGTTTTTT; CDR3 protein: CASQTGTMGIKNTGELFF; clone size: few; J gene: TRBJ2-2; V gene: TRBV5-1; D gene: -
CDR3 DNA: TGTGCCAGCAGCGGACGTAGCATCAGTATTGCAGATACGCAGTATTTT; CDR3 protein: CASSGRSISIADTQYF; clone size: -; J gene: TRBJ2-3; V gene: TRBV9; D gene: -
CDR3 DNA: TGTGCCAGCAGTCAAGGACAGGGGTCCTCCTACGAGCAGTACTTC; CDR3 protein: CASSQGQGSSYEQYF; clone size: -; J gene: TRBJ2-7; V gene: TRBV6-5; D gene: TRBD1
CDR3 DNA: TGTGCCAGCAGCTCACGGACTAGCGGGGTAGGTGAGCAGTTCTTC; CDR3 protein: CASSSRTSGVGEQFF; clone size: -; J gene: TRBJ2-1; V gene: TRBV7-2; D gene: TRBD2
CDR3 DNA: TGTGCCAGCAGTTACGGACTAGCGGTAGCCAAAAACATTCAGTACTTC; CDR3 protein: CASSYGLAVAKNIQYF; clone size: -; J gene: TRBJ2-4; V gene: TRBV6-6; D gene: TRBD2
CDR3 DNA: TGCGCCAGCAGCCAAGAGGGGGGAGGACTAGCGGGACTGTTGCCAGATACGCAGTATTTT; CDR3 protein: CASSQEGGGLAGLLPDTQYF; clone size: -; J gene: TRBJ2-3; V gene: TRBV4-3; D gene: TRBD2
CDR3 DNA: TGTGCCAGCAGCCCACAGGTTCGGGAGCAGTTCTTC; CDR3 protein: CASSPQVREQFF; clone size: -; J gene: TRBJ2-1; V gene: TRBV11-2; D gene: -
CDR3 DNA: TGTGCCAGCAGCCCCCACGGGACAGACGACAATGAGCAGTTCTTC; CDR3 protein: CASSPHGTDDNEQFF; clone size: once; J gene: TRBJ2-1; V gene: TRBV9; D gene: TRBD1
CDR3 DNA: TGTGCCACCAGCAGGGGACGTGGGGAGGACTATGGCTACACCTTC; CDR3 protein: CATSRGRGEDYGYTF; clone size: -; J gene: TRBJ1-2; V gene: TRBV15; D gene: -
CDR3 DNA: TGCGCCAGCAGCTTTGGACAGGAAAAGACCCAGTACTTC; CDR3 protein: CASSFGQEKTQYF; clone size: -; J gene: TRBJ2-5; V gene: TRBV5-1; D gene: TRBD1
CDR3 DNA: TGTGCCAGCAGTTTAGACAGCCCGGGGGGAGATACGCAGTATTTT; CDR3 protein: CASSLDSPGGDTQYF; clone size: -; J gene: TRBJ2-3; V gene: TRBV28; D gene: TRBD2
CDR3 DNA: TGTGCCAGCAGTGACTCCGGCACAGGTCATGGCTACACCTTC; CDR3 protein: CASSDSGTGHGYTF; clone size: -; J gene: TRBJ1-2; V gene: TRBV2; D gene: -
CDR3 DNA: TGTGCCAGCAGCCTACAGGGGACACCGCACTATGGCTACACCTTC; CDR3 protein: CASSLQGTPHYGYTF; clone size: -; J gene: TRBJ1-2; V gene: TRBV5-5; D gene: TRBD1
CDR3 DNA: TGTGCCAGCAGCTCTCGAGGACTGAGTACGCAGTATTTT; CDR3 protein: CASSSRGLSTQYF; clone size: -; J gene: TRBJ2-3; V gene: TRBV5-4; D gene: -
CDR3 DNA: TGTGCCAGCAGCTTTCCTAGTCGGCCCTACGAGCAGTACTTC; CDR3 protein: CASSFPSRPYEQYF; clone size: -; J gene: TRBJ2-7; V gene: TRBV7-6; D gene: -
CDR3 DNA: TGTGCCAGCAGCTTGGAGGGGGCGACGGGCGAGCAGTACTTC; CDR3 protein: CASSLEGATGEQYF; clone size: -; J gene: TRBJ2-7; V gene: TRBV5-4; D gene: TRBD1
CDR3 DNA: TGTGCCAGCAGGGACCCCCGACTAGCGGGGTCAGATACGCAGTATTTT; CDR3 protein: CASRDPRLAGSDTQYF; clone size: once; J gene: TRBJ2-3; V gene: TRBV2; D gene: TRBD2